Following are 17 T cell receptor beta chains from one sample sequenced in a study of cytomegalovirus exposure and HLA in healthy donors. The protocol was immunoSEQ multiplex PCR, while the TCRdb copy is restricted to in-frame clones and leaves out a portion. The top ten clones hold over 1.3% of a sample with roughly 190,000 clones, more than 70% of them seen once. Sequencing was carried out using PBMCs. The receptors stem from a woman aged 18-29 years in good health and CMV-seronegative.

In nucleotides, the CDR3 is TGTGCCAGCAGGAAAGCGCAGGGGGCGGGCACTGAAGCTTTCTTT. Protein product: CASRKAQGAGTEAFF. The chain combines TRBV6-1 with TRBJ1-1; 8 bases match TRBD1. CDR3 length equals 15 residues. V lost 6 bases to trimming and J lost 4 bases; unmatched junction nucleotides: 10. Germline CDR1 MNHNS, CDR2 SASEGT.

J is TRBJ2-5 and V is TRBV6-5, with a tentative D call TRBD1 (6 bases). This CDR3 spans 15 amino acids. Germline CDR1 and CDR2: MNHEY and SVGAGI. V dropped 2 bases and J dropped 5 bases, with 15 bases sitting between them. The CDR3 coding sequence is TGTGCCAGCAGTTACCAAAACAGGGTCAGGGAGACCCAGTACTTC. Translated, it gives CASSYQNRVRETQYF.

The chain carries TRBV5-4 and TRBJ2-5, with 11 bases aligning to TRBD2. This CDR3 spans 15 amino acids. V shed 7 bases and J 0 bases; nucleotides not matched to a gene: 5. Per the germline V gene, CDR1 is SGHNT and CDR2 is YYREEE (reference sequence). CDR3 residues: CASGTSGRNQETQYF. CDR3 DNA sequence: TGTGCCAGCGGTACTAGCGGGAGAAACCAAGAGACCCAGTACTTC.

The V call is TRBV19, the J call TRBJ2-5; 10 bases line up with TRBD2. The CDR3 sequence is 15 residues long. Germline V gives CDR1 LNHDA, CDR2 SQIVND (reference sequence). V gave up 4 bases and J gave up 2 bases; unmatched junction bases: 4. For the CDR3, the DNA is TGTGCCAGTAGTACCCTACTAGCGGGGCAAGAGACCCAGTACTTC. Encoded protein: CASSTLLAGQETQYF.

Here the CDR3 reads CASSTSGSPLTDTQYF. The CDR3 nucleotides read TGTGCCAGCAGCACTAGCGGGAGCCCGCTCACAGATACGCAGTATTTT. The chain has TRBV11-2 and TRBJ2-3, with TRBD2 identical over 11 bases. V shed 5 bases, J shed 2 bases, and the junction held 6 bases outside the gene matches. Germline V gene sequence: CDR1 SGHAT, CDR2 FQNNGV. The CDR3 runs 16 residues. Full variable domain (remainder filled in from reference TRBV11-2 and TRBJ2-3): EAGVAQSPRYKIIEKRQSVAFWCNPISGHATLYWYQQILGQGPKLLIQFQNNGVVDDSQLPKDRFSAERLKGVDSTLKIQPAKLEDSAVYLCASSTSGSPLTDTQYFGPGTRLTVL.

This chain uses TRBV7-9 with TRBJ1-1; possible D gene TRBD1, 6 bases. The CDR3 spans 17 residues. Germline V gives CDR1 SEHNR, CDR2 FQNEAQ (reference sequence). Trimming took off 6 bases at V and 1 base at J, with 21 bases between the two ends. As DNA, the CDR3 is TGTGCCAGCAGACCCAGAGGGGGGGATAGGAGGAACACTGAAGCTTTCTTT. It yields the protein CASRPRGGDRRNTEAFF.

The rearrangement joins TRBV11-2 to TRBJ1-2; D remains ambiguous. Trimming took off 1 base at V and 6 bases at J, with 12 bases between the two ends. CDR3 length: 14 amino acids. Germline lookup yields CDR1 SGHAT and CDR2 FQNNGV. The chain's CDR3 is CASSLALMRDGYTF. The CDR3 DNA is TGTGCCAGCAGCTTAGCCCTCATGAGGGATGGCTACACCTTC.

The rearrangement joins TRBV5-1 to TRBJ2-5; D may be TRBD2 (6 bases). Germline V gives CDR1 SGHRS, CDR2 YFSETQ. V lost 0 bases and J 5 bases, leaving 8 bases between the germline ends. The CDR3 covers 13 residues. CDR3 nucleotides: TGCGCCAGCAGCTTGGCGGAGGGGGAGACCCAGTACTTC. Protein sequence: CASSLAEGETQYF.

The count of this clone is one. V and J are TRBV10-3 and TRBJ1-1; TRBD1 might be the D (6 bases). From germline, CDR1 is ENHRY and CDR2 SYGVKD. This CDR3 contains 16 residues. V shed 2 bases and J shed 3 bases, with 16 bases lying between them. The CDR3 DNA reads TGTGCCATCAGTGAGGATGGCAGGGGCTGGGACACTGAAGCTTTCTTT. Translation gives CAISEDGRGWDTEAFF.

The chain employs TRBV6-5 and TRBJ1-2, with D unclear. The CDR3 length is 13 residues. The germline V gene encodes CDR1 MNHEY and CDR2 SVGAGI. The V gene lost 2 bases and the J gene lost 3 bases, with 7 bases spanning the gap. DNA for the CDR3: TGTGCCAGCAGTTACAACTCGTACTATGGCTACACCTTC. Translating gives CASSYNSYYGYTF.

The V gene is TRBV5-1, the J gene TRBJ2-5, with TRBD1 matching over 9 bases. There are 14 residues in the CDR3. V shed 4 bases, J shed 5 bases, and the junction held 6 bases outside the gene matches. Germline V lookup: CDR1 SGHRS, CDR2 YFSETQ. In DNA form, the CDR3 reads TGCGCCAGCAGCACGGGACAGGGAGTGGAGACCCAGTACTTC. Translating gives CASSTGQGVETQYF.

The chain employs TRBV7-2 and TRBJ2-1; unclear D gene. Germline V CDR1 and CDR2: SGHTA, FQGNSA. The CDR3 loop spans 17 amino acids. V lost 1 base, J lost 0 bases, and 13 bases lay in between. The CDR3 sequence is CASSLVFGRHSYNEQFF. The CDR3 coding sequence is TGTGCCAGCAGCTTAGTTTTTGGCAGGCACTCCTACAATGAGCAGTTCTTC.

V is TRBV5-4 and J is TRBJ2-7; TRBD1 agrees at 9 bases. This CDR3 spans 14 amino acids. Trimming removed 2 bases from V and 6 bases from J; junction bases left unmatched: 6. The V gene's germline CDR1 is SGHNT and CDR2 YYREEE (reference sequence). The DNA of the CDR3 is TGTGCCAGCAGCTTCAGGACAGGGGCCGTCGAGCAGTACTTC. It is translated as CASSFRTGAVEQYF.

This clone was detected once. This chain uses TRBV6-1 with TRBJ2-7; D unclear. The CDR3 loop spans 12 amino acids. The germline V gene has CDR1 MNHNS and CDR2 SASEGT. The ends were cut back, 2 bases at V and 3 bases at J, with 5 bases in the middle. In DNA form, the CDR3 reads TGTGCCAGCAGTGAACACAGCTACGAGCAGTACTTC. Protein: CASSEHSYEQYF.

The V and J genes are TRBV25-1 and TRBJ1-2; 8 nucleotides line up with TRBD1. The CDR3 sequence is 16 residues long. The germline V gene encodes CDR1 MGHDK and CDR2 SYGVNS. J was trimmed by 4 bases and V by 2 bases; bases with no gene match: 9. The CDR3 protein is CASSEGGDRSFYGYTF. The DNA of the CDR3 is TGTGCCAGCAGTGAAGGCGGGGACAGGTCGTTCTATGGCTACACCTTC.

The chain recombines TRBV7-9 with TRBJ1-3, with 7 nucleotides matching TRBD1. In germline, CDR1 is SEHNR, CDR2 FQNEAQ (reference sequence). The CDR3 runs to 16 residues. V dropped 2 bases and J dropped 1; count of bases not matched to a gene: 5. The CDR3 region has the DNA TGTGCCAGCAGCTTATGGGACAGTGATTCTGGAAACACCATATATTTT. Its protein is CASSLWDSDSGNTIYF.

This rearrangement joins TRBV19 to TRBJ1-5; TRBD1 agrees at 9 bases. The J segment lost 0 bases and the V segment lost 1 base, leaving 19 bases of the junction unmatched. The V gene's germline CDR1 is LNHDA and CDR2 SQIVND (reference sequence). This CDR3 comprises 22 residues. The CDR3 DNA reads as TGTGCCAGTAGTATAGGTTTATTTCAGGGACAGGGTATGGGGACTAGCAATCAGCCCCAGCATTTT. Translation: CASSIGLFQGQGMGTSNQPQHF.